The source of this TCR beta chain is a study of molecular identifiers for immune sequencing clone quantification. Findings and caveats of the study: Jurkat TCR RNA spiked in from one cell could reportedly be detected among 1 million or so naive cells.

Remarks on this clonotype: The target antigen is unknown.

Bulk TCR libraries were made with methods that had been previously described and with listed TCR primers. TCRdb reanalysed the PCR reads using MiXCR and keeps one entry per CDR3 protein. Found here are around 320,000 distinct CDR3 sequences, roughly 24% of them singletons; the top ten hold about 0.7%. Germline assignment: CDR1 SEHNR and CDR2 FQNEAQ (reference sequence). Between the trimmed V and J ends, which lost 4 bases and 2 bases, there was a span of 15 bases. CDR3 size: 16 residues. This receptor was obtained from a human donor in good health. Some libraries in this study had Jurkat cell RNA spiked in. The sample comprised naive CD8+ T cells from blood, with Jurkat cell RNA spiked in. Noted subset: FACS-sorted CD8+CD4-CCR7+CD45RA+ naive T cells. This chain uses TRBV7-9 with TRBJ2-4; possible D gene TRBD2, 6 bases. CDR3 DNA: TGTGCCAGCAGCTCTCTGGGCGGGGAAACCAAAAACATTCAGTACTTC. It translates to CASSSLGGETKNIQYF.